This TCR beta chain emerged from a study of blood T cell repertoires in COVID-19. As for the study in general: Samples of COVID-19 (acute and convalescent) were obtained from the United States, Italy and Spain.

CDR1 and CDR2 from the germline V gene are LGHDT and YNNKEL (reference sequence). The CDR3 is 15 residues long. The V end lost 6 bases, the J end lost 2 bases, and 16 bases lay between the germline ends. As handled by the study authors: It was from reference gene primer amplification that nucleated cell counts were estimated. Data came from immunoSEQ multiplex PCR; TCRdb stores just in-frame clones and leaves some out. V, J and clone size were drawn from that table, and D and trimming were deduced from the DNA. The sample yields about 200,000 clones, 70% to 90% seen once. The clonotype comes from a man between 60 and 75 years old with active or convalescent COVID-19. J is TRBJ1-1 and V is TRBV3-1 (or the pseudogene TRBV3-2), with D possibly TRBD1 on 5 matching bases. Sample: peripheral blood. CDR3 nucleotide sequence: TGTGCCAGCAGTCCCACGGGGGGGTACAACACTGAAGCTTTCTTT. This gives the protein CASSPTGGYNTEAFF.